Listed here are 32 T cell receptor beta chains from one sample, sequenced in a study of CD8+ T cells in alopecia areata. Treatment indicated: oral pan-JAK inhibitor, 5-10 mg twice daily. Sequencing templates came from extracted RNA that was reverse transcribed into cDNA. This table comes from immunoSEQ multiplex PCR, and its TCRdb copy is limited to in-frame clones, with some not included. The repertoire holds about 150,000 clones, with nearly 55% as singletons. Sequenced material: CD8+ T cells sorted from blood, taken at week 4, from a patient treated with tofacitinib. These receptor sequences come from a human donor with alopecia areata.

A few counts support this clone. The V gene is TRBV7-8, the J gene TRBJ2-3; 11 bases align to TRBD2. Germline lookup yields CDR1 SGHVS and CDR2 FQNEAQ. J lost 8 bases, V lost 5 bases, and 15 bases had no gene match. The CDR3 spans 17 residues. The CDR3 reads CASSRMATSGGPSTQYF. CDR3 DNA sequence: TGTGCCAGCAGCCGGATGGCAACTAGCGGGGGCCCGAGTACGCAGTATTTT.

The chain employs TRBV13 and TRBJ1-2; the D is unclear. CDR3 length: 15 residues. In germline, CDR1 is PRHDT, CDR2 FYEKMQ (reference sequence). Trimming stripped 2 bases from V and 8 bases from J, with 18 bases between. DNA of the CDR3: TGTGCCAGCAGCTTAACGCCAGATTCACCGAAGGGCTACACCTTC. Encoded protein: CASSLTPDSPKGYTF.

This clone is medium-sized (0.01 to 0.1%) within its sample. The V and J genes are TRBV11-2 and TRBJ1-1, with D hard to call. The CDR3 consists of 15 residues. With 3 bases removed from V and 0 bases from J, the gap between germline ends came to 11 bases. CDR1 is SGHAT, CDR2 FQNNGV, per germline. CDR3 sequence (DNA): TGTGCCAGCAGCTTTGAGGGAACTATGAACACTGAAGCTTTCTTT. Amino acid sequence: CASSFEGTMNTEAFF.

This clone was seen only once. The rearrangement links TRBV12-5 to TRBJ2-7, with TRBD2 as a possible D gene (5 bases). Trimming cost V 3 bases and J 2 bases, with 8 bases left between them. This CDR3 is built from 13 residues. The germline V gene has CDR1 LGHNT and CDR2 FRNRAP. The CDR3, as DNA: TGTGCTAGTGGTTTTGACTATGCCTACGAGCAGTACTTC. Encoded protein: CASGFDYAYEQYF.

The V call is TRBV25-1, the J call TRBJ1-2, with TRBD1 as a possible D gene (5 bases). CDR3 size: 13 residues. V dropped 3 bases and J dropped 5 bases, with 10 bases sitting between them. Per germline, CDR1 MGHDK and CDR2 SYGVNS. CDR3 in amino acids: CASSDGTVYGYTF. As DNA, the CDR3 is TGTGCCAGCAGTGACGGGACGGTATATGGCTACACCTTC.

This clone came up a few times. The CDR3 loop is CASSQFNIFQHSHNSNQPQHF. Here the CDR3 DNA reads TGCGCCAGCAGTCAATTCAACATCTTCCAGCATTCGCATAATAGCAATCAGCCCCAGCATTTT. This sequence joins TRBV23-1 and TRBJ1-5; no firm D call. Being an ORF, TRBV23-1 has a function that is uncertain. Trimming took 1 base from V and 0 from J, leaving 25 bases between them. The CDR3 length is 21 residues.

The rearrangement uses TRBV27 and TRBJ2-5; D is unresolved. This CDR3 is built from 12 residues. V was cut by 5 bases and J by 7 bases, with 11 bases left in between. Germline V gives CDR1 MNHEY, CDR2 SMNVEV (reference sequence). The CDR3 DNA follows: TGTGCCAGCAGTCCTCGCCGAGGGACCCAGTACTTC. Its translation: CASSPRRGTQYF.

The rearrangement uses TRBV6-5 and TRBJ2-1; 9 bases match TRBD2. The length of the CDR3 is 15 residues. The V segment lost 2 bases and the J segment 8 bases; nucleotides outside the gene matches: 7. The germline gives CDR1 MNHEY, CDR2 SVGAGI. The CDR3 loop reads CASSYSGTSFYEQFF. The CDR3, as DNA: TGTGCCAGCAGTTACAGTGGGACTAGCTTTTATGAGCAGTTCTTC.

The chain couples TRBV13 to TRBJ2-7, with 11 positions matching TRBD1. The trim removed 5 bases at V and 7 bases at J, leaving 7 bases unmatched. The CDR3 spans 14 residues. Per germline, CDR1 PRHDT and CDR2 FYEKMQ (reference sequence). The CDR3 region is CASSPEGTGGEQYF. DNA of the CDR3: TGTGCCAGCAGCCCCGAAGGGACAGGGGGAGAGCAGTACTTC.

This clone has just one count. The V call is TRBV11-2, the J call TRBJ2-3, with a tentative D call TRBD1 (6 bases). The CDR3 is made up of 16 amino acids. From germline, CDR1 is SGHAT and CDR2 FQNNGV. The V and J ends lost 3 bases and 5 bases respectively, with 18 bases between them. CDR3 residues: CASSFPGEGGEDTQYF. In DNA form, the CDR3 reads TGTGCCAGCAGCTTCCCCGGGGAAGGGGGTGAAGATACGCAGTATTTT.

J is TRBJ1-4 and V is TRBV5-4; D gene unclear. The germline V and J ends were trimmed by 0 bases and 5 bases, with 5 bases remaining between them. Germline assignment: CDR1 SGHNT and CDR2 YYREEE (reference sequence). The length of the CDR3 is 13 residues. CDR3 in amino acids: CASSLGENEKLFF. For the CDR3, the DNA is TGTGCCAGCAGCTTGGGGGAGAATGAAAAACTGTTTTTT.

The CDR3 nucleotides are TGTGCCAGCAGTGCTGAGGGCTGGGCTGAAGCTTTCTTT. It codes for CASSAEGWAEAFF. The chain uses TRBV6-5 and TRBJ1-1; D is uncertain. From germline, CDR1 is MNHEY and CDR2 SVGAGI. The CDR3 loop spans 13 amino acids. V was shortened by 5 bases and J by 6 bases, with 13 bases between the two germline ends.

V usage is TRBV27 and J usage is TRBJ1-6; 8 bases agree with TRBD1. Germline CDR1 MNHEY, CDR2 SMNVEV (reference sequence). With 3 bases clipped from V and 9 bases from J, the junction kept 7 bases outside the gene matches. The CDR3 is 15 amino acids. CDR3 amino acids: CASSFSQGAISPLHF. The CDR3 nucleotides are TGTGCCAGCAGTTTTAGTCAGGGGGCAATTTCACCCCTCCACTTT.

This clone came up once. The chain uses TRBV7-9 and TRBJ2-7, with a weak D call TRBD1 (7 bases). Germline CDR1 and CDR2: SEHNR and FQNEAQ (reference sequence). The ends were cut back, 2 bases at V and 6 bases at J, with 14 bases in the middle. This CDR3 region has 14 residues. This CDR3 is CASSLTGQGGEQYF. CDR3 sequence (DNA): TGTGCCAGCAGCTTAACGGGCCAGGGGGGCGAGCAGTACTTC.

In its sample, this clone was seen a few times. The chain couples TRBV5-4 to TRBJ1-1; TRBD1 agrees at 8 bases. The CDR3 covers 13 residues. Per the germline V gene, CDR1 is SGHNT and CDR2 is YYREEE (reference sequence). Trimming at V came to 4 bases and at J to 4 bases, leaving 3 bases not matched to a gene. CDR3 nucleotides: TGTGCCAGCAGCGCTGACAGGGGCACTGAAGCTTTCTTT. It yields the protein CASSADRGTEAFF.

The chain recombines TRBV29-1 with TRBJ2-1; no clear D gene. V was trimmed by 3 bases and J by 3 bases, leaving 15 bases between them. The CDR3 runs to 15 residues. Germline V CDR1 and CDR2: SQVTM, ANQGSEA. In DNA form, the CDR3 reads TGCAGCGTTGAGAGTAGGGCCGCTTACTACAATGAGCAGTTCTTC. Translation gives CSVESRAAYYNEQFF.

The CDR3 protein is CAWSKVGEGLGEKLFF. The CDR3, as DNA: TGTGCCTGGAGTAAGGTTGGAGAGGGATTGGGCGAAAAACTGTTTTTT. The chain has TRBV30 and TRBJ1-4; no reliable D call. The V gene lost 2 bases and the J gene lost 8 bases, with 21 bases spanning the gap. Germline V gives CDR1 GTSNPN, CDR2 SVGIG (reference sequence). The CDR3 covers 16 residues.

The V call is TRBV6-6, the J call TRBJ1-5; possibly TRBD1 for D (5 bases). CDR1 is MNHNY and CDR2 is SVGAGI in the germline V gene (reference sequence). V lost 7 bases to trimming and J lost 4 bases, with 17 bases between them. This CDR3 is built from 15 residues. The CDR3 DNA reads as TGTGCCAGCACCGATATGATGGAGGGGAATCAGCCCCAGCATTTT. Amino acids: CASTDMMEGNQPQHF.

This chain links TRBV5-1 with TRBJ1-1, with TRBD1 identical over 8 bases. The germline V gene has CDR1 SGHRS and CDR2 YFSETQ. V lost 3 bases and J lost 2; bases outside the gene matches: 3. CDR3 size: 14 residues. Written as DNA, the CDR3 is TGCGCCAGCAGCTACAGGGGGGGAAACACTGAAGCTTTCTTT. Its protein is CASSYRGGNTEAFF.

This clone was detected a few times. The chain uses TRBV27 and TRBJ2-7; possible D gene TRBD2, 5 bases. The CDR3 has 14 residues. The germline CDR1 and CDR2 sequences are MNHEY and SMNVEV (reference sequence). V lost 6 bases and J lost 2, with 14 bases in between. The CDR3 sequence is CASSPNTRAYEQYF. The CDR3 region has the DNA TGTGCCAGCAGCCCGAACACTAGAGCCTACGAGCAGTACTTC.

This clone has more than one count but fewer than ten. V usage is TRBV13 and J usage is TRBJ2-7; D may be TRBD2 (6 bases). The germline V gene encodes CDR1 PRHDT and CDR2 FYEKMQ (reference sequence). V dropped 5 bases and J dropped 5 bases, with 16 bases sitting between them. The CDR3 has 14 amino acids. The CDR3 protein is CASSPGTRRNEQYF. In nucleotides, the CDR3 is TGTGCCAGCAGCCCCGGGACTCGTCGCAACGAGCAGTACTTC.

The chain combines TRBV4-3 with TRBJ2-1, with D maybe TRBD1 (5 bases). The germline gives CDR1 LGHNA, CDR2 YSLEER. This CDR3 contains 13 residues. V was trimmed by 0 bases and J by 8 bases, leaving 8 bases between them. The CDR3 is CASSQDQGYEQFF. CDR3 DNA sequence: TGCGCCAGCAGCCAAGATCAGGGTTATGAGCAGTTCTTC.

The V call is TRBV7-8, the J call TRBJ1-2; D is undetermined. The germline V gene has CDR1 SGHVS and CDR2 FQNEAQ. CDR3 length: 12 amino acids. Trimming shortened V by 5 bases and J by 4 bases, and 8 bases separated the two germline ends. CDR3 sequence: CASSPPGYGYTF. The CDR3 DNA sequence: TGTGCCAGCAGCCCACCTGGCTATGGCTACACCTTC.

The V gene is TRBV29-1, the J gene TRBJ1-2; TRBD1 might be the D (5 bases). The CDR3 has 16 residues. Looked up from germline, CDR1 is SQVTM and CDR2 is ANQGSEA. With 0 bases removed from V and 0 bases from J, the gap between germline ends came to 14 bases. CDR3 sequence reads: CSVEDPRGYPNYGYTF. For the CDR3, the DNA is TGCAGCGTTGAAGATCCCCGGGGCTACCCTAACTATGGCTACACCTTC.

Many counts were recorded for this clone. This sequence joins TRBV9 and TRBJ2-2; D is perhaps TRBD1 or TRBD2 (6 bases each). This CDR3 has 17 amino acids. Looked up from germline, CDR1 is SGDLS and CDR2 is YYNGEE. Between the trimmed V and J ends, which lost 3 bases and 4 bases, there was a span of 19 bases. CDR3 nucleotides: TGTGCCAGCAGCGACAGGAGGGGACACATTTTCACCGGGGAGCTGTTTTTT. This sequence encodes CASSDRRGHIFTGELFF.

The chain uses TRBV25-1 and TRBJ2-1, with TRBD1 identical over 12 bases. The CDR3 extends over 15 amino acids. Losses at the gene ends were 1 base for V and 12 bases for J; bases not matched to a gene: 7. The germline V gene encodes CDR1 MGHDK and CDR2 SYGVNS. This CDR3 reads CASSESGTGGLMQFF. CDR3 nucleotides: TGTGCCAGCAGTGAATCTGGGACAGGGGGCTTAATGCAGTTCTTC.

V usage is TRBV5-1 and J usage is TRBJ2-7; D is unresolved. Trimming removed 1 base at V and 3 bases at J, with 8 bases between. CDR3 length: 13 residues. The germline V gene has CDR1 SGHRS and CDR2 YFSETQ. As DNA, the CDR3 is TGCGCCAGCAGCTTGATGACCAACTACGAGCAGTACTTC. Residues: CASSLMTNYEQYF.

V is TRBV11-2 and J is TRBJ2-3; 7 bases align to TRBD2. V gave up 2 bases and J gave up 6 bases; unmatched junction bases: 5. The CDR3 contains 14 residues. Germline V lookup: CDR1 SGHAT, CDR2 FQNNGV. CDR3 DNA: TGTGCCAGCAGCTTAATACTAGCGCCGGATACGCAGTATTTT. Translating gives CASSLILAPDTQYF.

The rearrangement uses TRBV6-1 and TRBJ2-3; D uncertain. The CDR3 runs to 15 residues. The germline V and J ends were trimmed by 6 bases and 2 bases, with 15 bases remaining between them. Germline CDR1 MNHNS, CDR2 SASEGT. CDR3 bases: TGTGCCAGCAGGCCCCCCGACAATTACACAGATACGCAGTATTTT. This gives the protein CASRPPDNYTDTQYF.

This chain joins TRBV6-5 and TRBJ1-2, with 10 bases lining up with TRBD1. The V gene's germline CDR1 is MNHEY and CDR2 SVGAGI. Trimming at V came to 6 bases and at J to 6 bases, leaving 10 bases not matched to a gene. This CDR3 comprises 15 residues. DNA of the CDR3: TGTGCCAGCAGGGACGGGACAGGGGTAGGACATGGCTACACCTTC. It translates to CASRDGTGVGHGYTF.

This clone was detected only a few times. This chain links TRBV29-1 with TRBJ2-7; D is ambiguous. CDR3 length: 11 amino acids. Deletions cut 1 base from V and 5 bases from J, with 6 bases between. Germline V CDR1 and CDR2: SQVTM, ANQGSEA. CDR3 nucleotide sequence: TGCAGCGTTGAAGTTACCCACGAGCAGTACTTC. Amino acid sequence: CSVEVTHEQYF.

V is TRBV10-3 and J is TRBJ2-3, with TRBD2 matching 10 bases. The CDR3 length is 17 residues. Germline V gene data show CDR1 as ENHRY and CDR2 as SYGVKD. The trim removed 6 bases at V and 3 bases at J, leaving 12 bases unmatched. This chain's CDR3 is CAISRSASGGETDTQYF. The CDR3, as DNA: TGTGCCATCAGCCGGTCCGCTAGCGGGGGAGAAACAGATACGCAGTATTTT.